The 11 T cell receptor beta chains listed next were all sequenced from one sample in a study of T cell clonality in common variable immunodeficiency. The study, taken as a whole, reports: Reportedly, TCR beta sequences from common variable immunodeficiency showed fewer deletions and N-nucleotide insertions.

Measured with immunoSEQ multiplex PCR; TCRdb has only the in-frame clones, and not every one. The sample is made up of approximately 17,000 clones, none counted only once. Which antigens these TCRs recognize remains unknown. The sequencing input was peripheral blood mononuclear cells. Receptors were obtained from a human donor with common variable immunodeficiency.

This clone was seen more than once but under ten times. The read falls 3 residues short of the CDR3 end, and the missing part is taken from the germline J gene. The genes are TRBV6-1 and TRBJ1-4; the D gene is possibly TRBD1 (5 bases). The V gene's germline CDR1 is MNHNS and CDR2 SASEGT. V lost 3 bases to trimming and J lost 2 bases, with 10 bases between them. This CDR3 is 15 amino acids long. The CDR3 sequence is CASSDYGGTNEKLFF. The CDR3 DNA, read in part, is TGTGCCAGCAGTGACTACGGGGGTACTAATGAAAAA.

Comment on this clone: The read finishes 3 residues shy of the CDR3 end, and the germline J gene is used to complete it. This rearrangement joins TRBV5-1 to TRBJ2-5; D is unresolved. Germline V gives CDR1 SGHRS, CDR2 YFSETQ. V was trimmed by 0 bases and J by 4 bases, leaving 10 bases between them. The CDR3 is 14 amino acids. CDR3 DNA, as far as it was read: TGCGCCAGCAGCTTGGCCCCCCAGGCAGAGACC. It is translated as CASSLAPQAET. The CDR3 as a whole reads CASSLAPQAETQYF.

Ten or more counts support this clone. The read terminates 3 residues before the CDR3 end, so the remaining end is supplied by the germline J gene. V usage is TRBV6-2 or TRBV6-3 and J usage is TRBJ2-5, with D uncertain. The CDR3 sequence is 11 residues long. V shed 6 bases and J shed 5 bases, with 7 bases lying between them. The germline CDR1 and CDR2 sequences are MNHEY and SVGEGT. The CDR3 DNA, read in part, is TGTGCCAGCAGCCCTAGGGAGACC. As protein: CASSPRET. The complete CDR3 protein is CASSPRETQYF.

The sample holds many counts of this clone. The DNA ends 3 residues before the CDR3 does, and the rest of the CDR3 is filled in from the germline J gene. V is TRBV29-1 and J is TRBJ2-4; the match to TRBD1 covers 8 bases. CDR3 length equals 15 residues. V shed 6 bases, J shed 0 bases, and the junction held 7 bases outside the gene matches. CDR1 and CDR2 from the germline V gene are SQVTM and ANQGSEA. CDR3 sequence: CSVGGQGLAKNIQYF. CDR3 DNA, as far as it was read: TGCAGCGTGGGAGGACAGGGCCTAGCCAAAAACATT.

This clone was seen a few times. Sequencing ends 3 residues short of the CDR3 end; the germline J gene provides the rest. The gene calls are TRBV5-1 and TRBJ2-1; 12 positions agree with TRBD2. Looked up from germline, CDR1 is SGHRS and CDR2 is YFSETQ. The CDR3 totals 15 residues. The V and J ends lost 4 bases and 8 bases, in that order; junction bases with no gene match: 7. The CDR3 is CASSRASGRGDEQFF. The sequenced CDR3 bases are TGCGCCAGCAGCCGGGCTAGCGGGAGGGGGGATGAG.

Regarding this clone: The sequence runs out 3 residues before the end of the CDR3; the remainder is reconstructed from the germline J gene. V and J are TRBV7-3 and TRBJ1-1, with a possible D match to TRBD1 (6 bases). The germline V and J ends were trimmed by 5 bases and 4 bases, with 11 bases remaining between them. The length of the CDR3 is 13 residues. Germline V lookup: CDR1 SGHTA, CDR2 FQGTGA. The CDR3 sequence: CASSQQGSTEAFF. The sequenced CDR3 bases are TGTGCCAGCAGCCAACAGGGTAGCACTGAA. The full variable domain, rest sourced from reference TRBV7-3 and TRBJ1-1, is GAGVSQTPSNKVTEKGKYVELRCDPISGHTALYWYRQSLGQGPEFLIYFQGTGAADDSGLPNDRFFAVRPEGSVSTLKIQRTERGDSAVYLCASSQQGSTEAFFGQGTRLTVV.

This clone was observed at least ten times. The CDR3 end lies 3 residues beyond the end of the read and is filled in from the germline J gene. V usage is TRBV5-6 and J usage is TRBJ2-1, with TRBD2 matching over 9 bases. The trim removed 4 bases at V and 9 bases at J, leaving 11 bases unmatched. The CDR3 covers 15 residues. CDR1 SGHDT and CDR2 YYEEEE come from the germline V gene. The CDR3 sequence is CASSKPGLAVSEQFF. The DNA read from the CDR3 is TGTGCCAGCAGCAAACCGGGACTAGCTGTGAGTGAG.

This clone was observed a handful of times. The CDR3 spells CATRDRPSYNEQFF. The part of the CDR3 DNA that was read is TGTGCCACTCGCGATCGTCCCTCCTACAATGAG. The chain couples TRBV6-2 or TRBV6-3 to TRBJ2-1; D uncertain. The observed sequence ends 3 residues before the CDR3 terminus, with the missing tail filled in from the germline J gene. The V gene's germline CDR1 is MNHEY and CDR2 SVGEGT. V was shortened by 10 bases and J by 0 bases, with 13 bases between the two germline ends. The CDR3 contains 14 residues.

A word on this clone: The CDR3 goes on 3 residues after the read ends, and that part is filled in from the germline J gene. The gene calls are TRBV6-2 or TRBV6-3 and TRBJ1-2; tentatively, D is TRBD1 (6 bases). In germline, CDR1 is MNHEY, CDR2 SVGEGT. The CDR3 has 13 amino acids. The DNA read from the CDR3 is TGTGCCAGCACGGAAACAGGGAAGGGAGGC. It is translated as CASTETGKGG. The full CDR3 reads CASTETGKGGYTF.

This clone was observed many times. The read comes to an end 3 residues before the CDR3 does, leaving the germline J gene to fill in the end. The chain couples TRBV24-1 to TRBJ2-1; 12 bases line up with TRBD2. This CDR3 is built from 16 residues. V lost 3 bases to trimming and J lost 6 bases; unmatched junction nucleotides: 5. Looked up from germline, CDR1 is KGHDR and CDR2 is SFDVKD. CDR3 amino acids: CATSDRLAGDRNEQFF. The sequenced part of the CDR3 DNA is TGTGCCACCAGTGATCGACTAGCGGGGGATCGCAATGAG.

This clone turned up a few times. The CDR3 end falls 3 residues outside the read, so it is completed with the germline J gene. This chain links TRBV5-6 with TRBJ2-5; 7 nucleotides align to TRBD1. Germline V gene data show CDR1 as SGHDT and CDR2 as YYEEEE. This CDR3 spans 15 amino acids. J gave up 5 bases and V 2 bases, and 9 bases lay outside the gene matches. The DNA read from the CDR3 is TGTGCCAGCAGCTTTTCAGGGGGTTTGCGGGAGACC. As protein: CASSFSGGLRET. The whole CDR3 sequence reads CASSFSGGLRETQYF.